The T cell receptor beta chain under discussion was sequenced for a study of T-cell memory formation after mild COVID-19. TCRdb reanalysed the 5' RACE reads using MiXCR and keeps one entry per CDR3 protein. The sample holds 100,000 to 150,000 distinct CDR3 sequences, approximately 5.9% seen once. This CDR3 has 12 amino acids. Per germline, CDR1 SGHTA and CDR2 FQGNSA. Trimming pared 2 bases from V and 8 bases from J, leaving 9 bases between. Material: PBMCs or a T cell subset sorted from them (not recorded which). This TCR was recovered from an adult woman who had mild COVID-19 (a few samples of this study predate the infection). Cell type and time point are not known. The V gene is TRBV7-2, the J gene TRBJ1-2; D is undetermined. The CDR3, as DNA: TGTGCCAGCAGCTTAAATGGAATGGGCTACACCTTC. Encoded protein: CASSLNGMGYTF.